This TCR beta chain was captured in a study of human T cells and chemical hapten exposure. Study-wide background: Patch tests delivered 0.01% DPC to the upper back and were evaluated at 6 days. Notes on the study in general: The study found that DPC sensitization did not change TCRs above 1 in 1000 frequency.

The table lists this clonotype with a few counts. Its matching antigen is unknown. Time point meaning: patch test 2, 6 weeks after DPC sensitization. Treatment specified: therapeutic diphenylcyclopropenone sensitization with weekly scalp DPC. During construction of the library, unique molecular identifiers were attached to individual cDNA molecules for quantitative, reproducible TCR counting. TCRdb re-analysed the RACE reads in MiXCR, keeping a single row per CDR3 protein. The sample includes 120,000 to 150,000 distinct CDR3 sequences, roughly 12% of them seen just once. The sample consisted of whole blood, taken in connection with sensitization to the hapten diphenylcyclopropenone (DPC). This TCR was sampled from a woman aged 50 to 60 with alopecia areata. Some clones in this sample may be carry-over from other donors' samples.

The CDR3 DNA reads TGTGCCAGCAGCCAAGATGTCCTAGCTCAGGGCACAGATACGCAGTATTTT. Translating it yields CASSQDVLAQGTDTQYF. The chain carries TRBV14 and TRBJ2-3; TRBD2 might be the D (5 bases). The CDR3 runs 17 residues. Trimming pared 0 bases from V and 1 base from J, leaving 14 bases between. Germline V lookup: CDR1 SGHDN, CDR2 FVKESK.